Sequencing of this T cell receptor beta chain was carried out in a study of CD8 T cells in ankylosing spondylitis. Study observations and caveats: It was reported that disease-linked clones were significantly enriched in matched ankylosing spondylitis synovial fluid. A CD8+ phenotype characterized the disease-linked clones, which were relatively rare in peripheral blood.

TCRdb re-called the 5' RACE reads with MiXCR, one entry per CDR3 protein. The table lists just over 150,000 distinct CDR3 sequences, approximately 16% of them singletons, with approximately 8% in the top ten. V lost 7 bases and J 7 bases, leaving 10 bases between the germline ends. Germline CDR1 is SNHLY and CDR2 is FYNNEI. This CDR3 has 12 residues. This clonotype was observed many times. Antigen unknown. The sequence was collected from a male donor with ankylosing spondylitis or in good health (not recorded which). Sequences were obtained from blood, either unsorted or a sorted T cell fraction (not recorded which). The genes are TRBV2 and TRBJ2-2; weak D call: TRBD1 (6 bases). The CDR3 protein is CASTQDSGELFF. DNA for the CDR3: TGTGCCAGCACCCAGGACAGCGGGGAGCTGTTTTTT.